Reported below is one T cell receptor beta chain. The data derive from a study of cytomegalovirus exposure and HLA in healthy donors. This CDR3 spans 16 amino acids. CDR1 is LGHNA, CDR2 YNFKEQ, per germline. The ends were cut back, 1 base at V and 0 bases at J, with 12 bases in the middle. Produced via immunoSEQ multiplex PCR; TCRdb's table is partial and in-frame only. The data show 100,000 to 150,000 clones, about nine tenths seen once. This receptor was obtained from a man younger than 45 in good health and CMV-seronegative. Input material: PBMCs. The chain is built from TRBV4-2 and TRBJ1-1; D perhaps matches TRBD1 (5 bases). This CDR3 reads CASSQVTTEMNTEAFF. The CDR3 DNA sequence: TGTGCCAGCAGCCAAGTTACGACAGAGATGAACACTGAAGCTTTCTTT.